This entry is about one T cell receptor (beta chain). Antigen specificity is unknown. These data belong to a study of cytomegalovirus exposure and HLA in healthy donors. Study-level points and caveats: In an earlier analysis, productive rearrangement rates for most beta V segments clustered near 87% or 30%. Most of the CMV-associated TCR beta chains (in a later analysis) appeared to be HLA-restricted. Cytomegalovirus status, reportedly, was diagnosed with high specificity and sensitivity by the classifier.

Trimming stripped 0 bases from V and 9 bases from J, with 11 bases between. The CDR3 sequence is 13 residues long. Germline loops: CDR1 MGHRA, CDR2 YSYEKL. 13 Jbeta primers and 60 Vbeta primers were used for the PCR. Repertoires were generated with immunoSEQ multiplex PCR, while TCRdb's copy carries only in-frame clones and drops some. The table records about 130,000 clones, 65% to 75% of them present only once. J is TRBJ1-1 and V is TRBV4-1, with unresolved D. Material: PBMCs. This TCR was recovered from a man between 40 and 49 years old in good health and CMV-seropositive. The CDR3 nucleotides read TGCGCCAGCAGCCAAGATTTTCGGGGAAAAGCTTTCTTT. This sequence encodes CASSQDFRGKAFF.